What follows are 9 T cell receptor beta chains derived from one specimen sequenced in a study of T-cell reconstitution after alpha-beta-depleted transplantation in children. Unique molecular identifiers were used to barcode this TCRbeta library. MiXCR, run by TCRdb on the PCR reads, gives a single entry per CDR3 protein. Among approximately 400,000 distinct CDR3 sequences listed, around 9.9% were seen once. The starting material was PBMCs from the stem cell graft donor, obtained from the stem cell graft. The receptors were sampled from a human donor who donated a stem cell graft to a child with acute myeloid leukemia.

This clonotype was seen a handful of times. The V call is TRBV14, the J call TRBJ1-1; a weak D match, TRBD1 (6 bases). The CDR3 spans 16 residues. Germline V lookup: CDR1 SGHDN, CDR2 FVKESK. With 1 base removed from V and 6 bases from J, the gap between germline ends came to 18 bases. CDR3 DNA: TGTGCCAGCAGCCAAGGGAGGGGACAATTGGACTCTGAAGCTTTCTTT. Its protein is CASSQGRGQLDSEAFF.

The J gene is TRBJ2-2, the V gene TRBV3-1, with 8 nucleotides matching TRBD2. Germline CDR1 reads LGHDT; CDR2 reads YNNKEL (reference sequence). The CDR3 consists of 16 residues. J lost 6 bases, V lost 0 bases, and 6 bases had no gene match. The CDR3 region has the DNA TGTGCCAGCAGCCAAGAATCGCGGGGGGACGCCGGGGAGCTGTTTTTT. Encoded protein: CASSQESRGDAGELFF.

The CDR3 region is CSATGARYGYTF. The CDR3 DNA follows: TGCAGTGCTACAGGGGCGCGCTATGGCTACACCTTC. The chain combines TRBV20-1 with TRBJ1-2; possibly TRBD1 for D (6 bases). V was clipped by 4 bases and J by 4 bases, with 10 bases between them. The length of the CDR3 is 12 residues. CDR1 is DFQATT, CDR2 SNEGSKA, per germline (reference sequence).

The rearrangement joins TRBV7-3 to TRBJ2-3; TRBD1 agrees at 11 bases. V shed 0 bases and J 6 bases; nucleotides not matched to a gene: 5. CDR1 SGHTA and CDR2 FQGTGA come from the germline V gene. This CDR3 region has 16 residues. The CDR3 region has the DNA TGTGCCAGCAGCTTAACCCGGGACAGGGGGGGGGATACGCAGTATTTT. Protein sequence: CASSLTRDRGGDTQYF.

This rearrangement joins TRBV12-3 or TRBV12-4 to TRBJ1-1; 8 bases map to TRBD1. Trimming took 5 bases from V and 7 from J; bases not matched to a gene: 6. The CDR3 is 13 amino acids. CDR3 nucleotide sequence: TGTGCCAGCAGTCAGGGACAGGCAGTTGAAGCTTTCTTT. Its protein product is CASSQGQAVEAFF.

There are a few counts of this clonotype. V usage is TRBV6-5 and J usage is TRBJ1-2; possibly TRBD1 for D (5 bases). The CDR3 has 15 amino acids. The germline V gene encodes CDR1 MNHEY and CDR2 SVGAGI. The V and J ends lost 0 bases and 6 bases respectively, with 14 bases between them. The CDR3 bases are TGTGCCAGCAGTTACTCGATTTGGGGGAGCGATGGCTACACCTTC. Protein product: CASSYSIWGSDGYTF.

The chain recombines TRBV6-1 with TRBJ2-5; D unresolved. CDR1 and CDR2 (germline): MNHNS, SASEGT. Trimming removed 6 bases at V and 4 bases at J, with 6 bases between. The CDR3 consists of 11 residues. CDR3 nucleotides: TGTGCCAGCAGGCTCGCAGAGACCCAGTACTTC. It encodes CASRLAETQYF.

The genes are TRBV5-1 and TRBJ2-1; 8 nucleotides line up with TRBD1. Germline values: CDR1 SGHRS, CDR2 YFSETQ. J was trimmed by 3 bases and V by 4 bases; bases with no gene match: 12. This CDR3 spans 17 amino acids. CDR3 loop: CASSQVGQGAIYNEQFF. In nucleotides, the CDR3 is TGCGCCAGCAGCCAAGTAGGTCAGGGGGCGATCTACAATGAGCAGTTCTTC.

The sample holds a few counts of this clonotype. The chain has TRBV11-2 and TRBJ2-5; 9 nucleotides line up with TRBD1. Unmatched junction bases numbered 13, after V lost 6 bases and J lost 5 bases. The germline V gene has CDR1 SGHAT and CDR2 FQNNGV. The CDR3 runs 16 residues. DNA for the CDR3: TGTGCCAGCAGGACTAACAGGGGGCCGGCGGGGGAGACCCAGTACTTC. Encoded protein: CASRTNRGPAGETQYF. Complete variable domain (other parts from reference TRBV11-2 and TRBJ2-5): EAGVAQSPRYKIIEKRQSVAFWCNPISGHATLYWYQQILGQGPKLLIQFQNNGVVDDSQLPKDRFSAERLKGVDSTLKIQPAKLEDSAVYLCASRTNRGPAGETQYFGPGTRLLVL.